Below, 6 T cell receptor beta chains from the same sample are listed, as sequenced in a study of cytomegalovirus exposure and HLA in healthy donors. A multiplex PCR was run with 60 Vbeta primers and 13 Jbeta primers. TCRdb's copy holds only in-frame clones and misses some; the assay was immunoSEQ multiplex PCR. The table lists roughly 120,000 clones, about 80% of them singletons. The sample taken for sequencing was PBMCs. The receptors shown here come from a human donor in good health.

The V gene is TRBV19, the J gene TRBJ1-4; 8 nucleotides align to TRBD1. Germline CDR1 reads LNHDA; CDR2 reads SQIVND (reference sequence). This CDR3 spans 14 amino acids. V gave up 5 bases and J gave up 4 bases; unmatched junction bases: 3. CDR3 coding DNA: TGTGCCAGTAGTGGACAGGGATATAATGAAAAACTGTTTTTT. Its translation: CASSGQGYNEKLFF.

This sequence joins TRBV6-5 and TRBJ2-1; 12 nucleotides match TRBD2. J was trimmed by 7 bases and V by 5 bases; bases with no gene match: 3. Per the germline V gene, CDR1 is MNHEY and CDR2 is SVGAGI. The CDR3 has 14 amino acids. The CDR3 nucleotides read TGTGCCAGCAGTGAAACTAGCGGGGGGAATGAGCAGTTCTTC. It codes for CASSETSGGNEQFF.

CDR3 nucleotide sequence: TGTGCCAGCACCCTTGGCGGCTATAATTCACCCCTCCACTTT. This codes for CASTLGGYNSPLHF. The rearrangement joins TRBV6-6 to TRBJ1-6; D is undetermined. V lost 7 bases, J lost 3 bases, and 10 bases lay in between. The CDR3 length is 14 residues. Germline CDR1 and CDR2: MNHNY and SVGAGI (reference sequence).

The chain has TRBV6-6 and TRBJ1-6; 7 positions agree with TRBD1. The CDR3 is 15 amino acids. CDR1 and CDR2 from the germline V gene are MNHNY and SVGAGI (reference sequence). Losses at the gene ends were 1 base for V and 8 bases for J; bases not matched to a gene: 5. CDR3 region: CASSYFDRVDSPLHF. CDR3 coding DNA: TGTGCCAGCAGTTACTTTGACAGGGTGGATTCACCCCTCCACTTT.

The V gene is TRBV5-4, the J gene TRBJ2-3; 8 nucleotides match TRBD2. Trimming at V came to 1 base and at J to 1 base, leaving 8 bases not matched to a gene. The CDR3 spans 17 residues. Germline V CDR1 and CDR2: SGHNT, YYREEE (reference sequence). In DNA form, the CDR3 reads TGTGCCAGCAGCTTGAGGCGGGGGGCCGGTGGCACAGATACGCAGTATTTT. Protein product: CASSLRRGAGGTDTQYF.

The J gene is TRBJ2-3, the V gene TRBV15, with D possibly TRBD2 on 5 matching bases. CDR1 is LNHNV, CDR2 YYDKDF, per germline (reference sequence). This CDR3 comprises 15 residues. V lost 0 bases to trimming and J lost 6 bases, with 13 bases between them. This chain's CDR3 is CATSRDRASRDTQYF. DNA of the CDR3: TGTGCCACCAGCAGAGATCGGGCTAGCCGGGATACGCAGTATTTT.